One T cell receptor beta chain is described in this entry. The repertoire was sequenced with immunoSEQ multiplex PCR; TCRdb's copy has only in-frame clones and lacks some. Seen here are under 85,000 clones, about 93% observed once, and the top ten hold approximately 9.9%. CDR3 length equals 20 residues. Germline CDR1 and CDR2: SGHAT and FQNNGV. The germline V and J ends were trimmed by 0 bases and 3 bases, with 25 bases remaining between them. This record belongs to a study of OX40 agonist ivuxolimab in advanced cancers. The sequences come from CD4+ or CD8+ T cells sorted from blood, collected in a trial of the OX40 agonist ivuxolimab. J is TRBJ2-3 and V is TRBV11-2, with D tentatively TRBD1 (6 bases). The TCR comes from an adult with an advanced solid tumor such as melanoma, head and neck, liver or kidney cancer. DNA for the CDR3: TGTGCCAGCAGCTTAGATCTAGACAGGCGGATAGGGGAAGTGACAGATACGCAGTATTTT. It encodes CASSLDLDRRIGEVTDTQYF.